The subject of this entry is one T cell receptor (beta chain). The protocol was immunoSEQ multiplex PCR, while the TCRdb copy is restricted to in-frame clones and leaves out a portion. The sample consists of just over 8,000 clones, roughly 88% of them appearing once. This entry belongs to a study of technical replicates of blood from a handful of donors. This CDR3 is 18 amino acids long. Trimming removed 1 base at V and 3 bases at J, with 22 bases between. CDR1 and CDR2 from the germline V gene are LGHNA and YNFKEQ. This TCR derives from a human donor in good health. Sample: PBMCs. The gene calls are TRBV4-2 and TRBJ2-7; perhaps TRBD2 as D (6 bases). The CDR3 region is CASSQGYSGRDIHYEQYF. DNA of the CDR3: TGTGCCAGCAGCCAAGGTTATTCGGGGCGGGATATTCACTACGAGCAGTACTTC.